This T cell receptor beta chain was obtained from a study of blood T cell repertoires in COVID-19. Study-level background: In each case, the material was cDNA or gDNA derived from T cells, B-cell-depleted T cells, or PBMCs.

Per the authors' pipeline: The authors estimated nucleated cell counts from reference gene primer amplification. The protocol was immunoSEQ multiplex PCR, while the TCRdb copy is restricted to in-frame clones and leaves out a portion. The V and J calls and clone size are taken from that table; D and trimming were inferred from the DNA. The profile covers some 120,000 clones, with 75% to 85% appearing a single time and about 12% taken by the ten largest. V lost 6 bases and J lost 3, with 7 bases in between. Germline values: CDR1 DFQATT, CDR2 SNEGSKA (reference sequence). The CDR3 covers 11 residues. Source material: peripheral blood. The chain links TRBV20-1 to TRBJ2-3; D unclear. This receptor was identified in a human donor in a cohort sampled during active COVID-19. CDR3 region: CSAGETDTQYF. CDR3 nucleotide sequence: TGCAGTGCCGGAGAAACAGATACGCAGTATTTT.